This entry is about one T cell receptor (beta chain). This sample is part of a study of blood T cell repertoires in COVID-19. Study-wide background: Acute and convalescent COVID-19 samples came from the United States, Italy and Spain. PBMCs, B-cell-depleted T cells, or T cells were the source of the cDNA or gDNA that made up the material.

Per the original data handling: Nucleated cell number was recorded as an estimate derived from reference gene primer amplification. This table comes from immunoSEQ multiplex PCR, and its TCRdb copy is limited to in-frame clones, with some not included. V and J calls and clone size follow that table, whereas D and trimming were derived from the DNA. The sample consists of about 250,000 clones, approximately 80% of them appearing once. Germline lookup yields CDR1 SNHLY and CDR2 FYNNEI. V lost 1 base and J lost 3; bases outside the gene matches: 0. The CDR3 is 14 residues long. The sample consisted of peripheral blood. The chain couples TRBV2 to TRBJ1-5, with 7 bases aligning to TRBD1. The clonotype comes from a man older than 75 with acute or convalescent COVID-19. The CDR3 reads CASSEEGANQPQHF. The CDR3 coding sequence is TGTGCCAGCAGTGAAGAGGGGGCCAATCAGCCCCAGCATTTT.